This TCR beta chain was retrieved from a study of blood T cell repertoires in COVID-19. Study background: COVID-19 samples from acute and convalescent phases originated in the United States, Italy and Spain. The cDNA or gDNA used as material had been derived from T cells, B-cell-depleted T cells, or PBMCs.

Method: immunoSEQ multiplex PCR; TCRdb's copy keeps in-frame clones and lacks some. The table has approximately 260,000 clones, 75% to 90% seen once. The germline gives CDR1 MNHEY, CDR2 SVGAGI. The germline V and J ends were trimmed by 7 bases and 4 bases, with 10 bases remaining between them. The CDR3 runs 12 residues. V usage is TRBV6-5 and J usage is TRBJ1-2, with D possibly matching TRBD1 (6 bases). Source material: peripheral blood. The TCR comes from a woman in her sixties or seventies with COVID-19, enrolled during active disease. The CDR3 sequence: CASNRVGYGYTF. The DNA of the CDR3 is TGTGCCAGCAACAGGGTCGGCTATGGCTACACCTTC.